The clone carrying this T cell receptor beta chain has ten or more counts. This beta chain is an unintended read in a library built for alpha chains; its size means little. This record belongs to a study of spatial heterogeneity in lung cancer. The library protocol tagged each TCR cDNA with a unique molecular identifier. MiXCR, applied by TCRdb to the 5' RACE reads, yields one record per CDR3 protein. The sample lists more than 10,000 distinct CDR3 sequences, approximately 4.8% occurring once. Per the germline V gene, CDR1 is SGHTA and CDR2 is FQGNSA. This CDR3 region has 14 residues. Trimming cost V 1 base and J 4 bases, with 10 bases left between them. Time point denoted: sample taken at primary tumor resection. Unsorted samples of tumor, nontumor lung or frozen PBMC had their whole RNA sequenced.

The chain employs TRBV7-2 and TRBJ1-2; possibly TRBD1 for D (6 bases). Here the sequenced sample was lung tumor tissue, taken at surgery. The TCR sequence derives from a human donor with early-stage non-small cell lung cancer. This chain's CDR3 is CASSLGGQTYGYTF. The CDR3 DNA reads as TGTGCCAGCAGCTTAGGAGGACAGACCTATGGCTACACCTTC.